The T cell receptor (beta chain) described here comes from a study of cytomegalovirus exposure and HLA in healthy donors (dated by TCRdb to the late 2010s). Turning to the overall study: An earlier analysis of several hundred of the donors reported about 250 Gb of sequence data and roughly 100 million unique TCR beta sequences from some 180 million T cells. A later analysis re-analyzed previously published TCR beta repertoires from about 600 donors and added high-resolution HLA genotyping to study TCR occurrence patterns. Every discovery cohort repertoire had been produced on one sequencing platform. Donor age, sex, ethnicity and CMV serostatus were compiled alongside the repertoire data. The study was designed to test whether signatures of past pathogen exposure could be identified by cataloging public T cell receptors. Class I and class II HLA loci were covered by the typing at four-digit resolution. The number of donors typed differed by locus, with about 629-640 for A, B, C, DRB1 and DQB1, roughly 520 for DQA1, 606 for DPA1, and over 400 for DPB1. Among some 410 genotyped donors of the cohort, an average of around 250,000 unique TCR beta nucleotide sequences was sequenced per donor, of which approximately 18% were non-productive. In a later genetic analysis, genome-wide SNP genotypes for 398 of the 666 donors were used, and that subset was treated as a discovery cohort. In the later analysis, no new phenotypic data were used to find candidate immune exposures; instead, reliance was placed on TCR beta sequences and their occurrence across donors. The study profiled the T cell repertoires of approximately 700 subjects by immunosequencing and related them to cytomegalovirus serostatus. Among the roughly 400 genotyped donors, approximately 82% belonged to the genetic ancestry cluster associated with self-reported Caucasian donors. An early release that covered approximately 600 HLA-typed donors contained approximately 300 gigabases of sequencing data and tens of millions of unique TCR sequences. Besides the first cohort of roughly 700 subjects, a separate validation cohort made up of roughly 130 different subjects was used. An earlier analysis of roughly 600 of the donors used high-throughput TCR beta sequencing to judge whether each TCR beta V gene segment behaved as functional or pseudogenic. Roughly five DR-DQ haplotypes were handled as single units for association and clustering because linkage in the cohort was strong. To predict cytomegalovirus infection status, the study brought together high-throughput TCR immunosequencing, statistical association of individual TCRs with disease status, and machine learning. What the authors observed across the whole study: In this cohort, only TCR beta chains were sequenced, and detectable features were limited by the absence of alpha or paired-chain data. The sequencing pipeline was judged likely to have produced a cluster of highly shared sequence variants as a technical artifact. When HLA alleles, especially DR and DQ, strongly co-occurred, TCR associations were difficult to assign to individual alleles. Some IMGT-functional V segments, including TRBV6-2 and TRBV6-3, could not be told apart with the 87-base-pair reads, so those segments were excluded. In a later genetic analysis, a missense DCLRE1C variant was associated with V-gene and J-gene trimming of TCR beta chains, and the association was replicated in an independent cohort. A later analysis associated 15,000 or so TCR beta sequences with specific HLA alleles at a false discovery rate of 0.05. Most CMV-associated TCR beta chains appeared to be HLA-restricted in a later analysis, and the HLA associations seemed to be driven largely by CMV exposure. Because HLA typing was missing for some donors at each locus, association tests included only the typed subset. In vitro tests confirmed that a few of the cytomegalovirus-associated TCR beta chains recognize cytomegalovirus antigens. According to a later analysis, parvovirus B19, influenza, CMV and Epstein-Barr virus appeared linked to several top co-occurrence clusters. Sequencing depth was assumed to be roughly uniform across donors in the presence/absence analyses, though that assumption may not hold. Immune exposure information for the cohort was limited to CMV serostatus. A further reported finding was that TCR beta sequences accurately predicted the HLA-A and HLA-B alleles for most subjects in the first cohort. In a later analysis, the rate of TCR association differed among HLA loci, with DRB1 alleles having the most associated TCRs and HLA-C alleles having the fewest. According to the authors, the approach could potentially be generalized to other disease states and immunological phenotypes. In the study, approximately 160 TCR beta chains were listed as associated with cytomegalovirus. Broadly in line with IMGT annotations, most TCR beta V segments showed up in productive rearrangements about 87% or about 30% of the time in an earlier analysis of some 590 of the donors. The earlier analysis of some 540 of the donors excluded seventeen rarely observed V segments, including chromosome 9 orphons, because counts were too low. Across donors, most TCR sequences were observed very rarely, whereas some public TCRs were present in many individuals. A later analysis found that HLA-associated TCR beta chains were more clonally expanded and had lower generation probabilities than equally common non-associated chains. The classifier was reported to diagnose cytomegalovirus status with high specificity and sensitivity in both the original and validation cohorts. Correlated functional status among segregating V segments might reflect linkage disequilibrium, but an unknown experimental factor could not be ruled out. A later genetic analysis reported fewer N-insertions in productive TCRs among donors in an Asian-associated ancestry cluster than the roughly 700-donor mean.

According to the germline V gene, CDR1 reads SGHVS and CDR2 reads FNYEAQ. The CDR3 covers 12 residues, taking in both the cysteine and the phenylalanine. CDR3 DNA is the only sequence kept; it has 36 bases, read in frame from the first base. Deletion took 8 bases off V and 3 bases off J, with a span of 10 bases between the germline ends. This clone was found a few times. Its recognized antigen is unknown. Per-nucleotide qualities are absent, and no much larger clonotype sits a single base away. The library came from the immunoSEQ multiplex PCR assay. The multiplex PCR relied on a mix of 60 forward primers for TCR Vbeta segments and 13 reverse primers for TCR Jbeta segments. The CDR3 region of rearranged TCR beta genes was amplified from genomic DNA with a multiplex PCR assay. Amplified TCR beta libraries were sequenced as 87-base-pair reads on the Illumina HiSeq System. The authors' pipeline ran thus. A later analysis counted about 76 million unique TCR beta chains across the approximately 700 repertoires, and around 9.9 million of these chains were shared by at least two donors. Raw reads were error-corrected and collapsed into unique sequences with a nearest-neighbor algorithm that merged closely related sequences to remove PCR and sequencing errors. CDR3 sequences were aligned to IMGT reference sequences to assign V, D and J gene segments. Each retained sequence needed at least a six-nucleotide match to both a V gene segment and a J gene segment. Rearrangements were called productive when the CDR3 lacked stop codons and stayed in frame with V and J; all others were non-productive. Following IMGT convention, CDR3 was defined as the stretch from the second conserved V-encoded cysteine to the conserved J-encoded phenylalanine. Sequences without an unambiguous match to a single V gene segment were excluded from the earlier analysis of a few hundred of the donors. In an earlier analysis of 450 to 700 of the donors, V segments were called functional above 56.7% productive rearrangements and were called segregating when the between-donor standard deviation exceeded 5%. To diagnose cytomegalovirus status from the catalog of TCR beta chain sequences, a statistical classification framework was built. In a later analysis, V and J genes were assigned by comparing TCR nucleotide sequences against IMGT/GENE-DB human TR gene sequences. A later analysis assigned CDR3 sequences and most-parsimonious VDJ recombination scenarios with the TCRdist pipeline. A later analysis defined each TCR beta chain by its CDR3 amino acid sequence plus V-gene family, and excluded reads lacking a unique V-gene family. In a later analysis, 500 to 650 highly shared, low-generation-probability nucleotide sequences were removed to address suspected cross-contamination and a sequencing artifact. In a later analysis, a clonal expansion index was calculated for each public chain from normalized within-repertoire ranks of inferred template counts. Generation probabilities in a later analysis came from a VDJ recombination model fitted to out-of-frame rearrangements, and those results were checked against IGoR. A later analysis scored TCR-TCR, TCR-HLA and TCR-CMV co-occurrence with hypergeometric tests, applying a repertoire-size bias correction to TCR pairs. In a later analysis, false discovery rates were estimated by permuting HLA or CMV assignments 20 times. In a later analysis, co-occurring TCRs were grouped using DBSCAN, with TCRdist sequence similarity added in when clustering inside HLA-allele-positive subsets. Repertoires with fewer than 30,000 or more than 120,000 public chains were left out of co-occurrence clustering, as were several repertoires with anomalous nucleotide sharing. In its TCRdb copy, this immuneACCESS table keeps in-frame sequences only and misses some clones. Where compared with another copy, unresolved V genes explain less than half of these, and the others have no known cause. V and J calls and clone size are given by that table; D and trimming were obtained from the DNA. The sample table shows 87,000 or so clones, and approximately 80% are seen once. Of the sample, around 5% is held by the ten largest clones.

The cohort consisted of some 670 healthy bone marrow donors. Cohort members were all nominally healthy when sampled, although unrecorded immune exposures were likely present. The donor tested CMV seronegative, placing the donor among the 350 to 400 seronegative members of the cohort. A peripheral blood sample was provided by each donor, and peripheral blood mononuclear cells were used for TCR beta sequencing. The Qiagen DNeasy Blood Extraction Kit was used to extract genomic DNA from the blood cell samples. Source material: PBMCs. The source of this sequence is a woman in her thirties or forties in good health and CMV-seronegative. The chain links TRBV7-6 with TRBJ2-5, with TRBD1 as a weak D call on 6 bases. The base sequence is TGTGCCAGCGGTCACAGGGAAGAGACCCAGTACTTC. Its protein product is CASGHREETQYF.